A selection of T cell receptor beta chains follows, all from one sample in a study of OX40 agonist ivuxolimab in advanced cancers. Method: immunoSEQ multiplex PCR; TCRdb's copy keeps in-frame clones and lacks some. The table lists about 80,000 clones, 87% of them singletons, with approximately 6.2% in the top ten. The source was CD4+ or CD8+ T cells sorted from blood, collected in a trial of the OX40 agonist ivuxolimab. Receptors were obtained from an adult with an advanced solid tumor such as melanoma, head and neck, liver or kidney cancer. CDR3s include the opening cysteine and the closing phenylalanine or tryptophan. Fields, in order: V gene, D gene, clone size, J gene, CDR3 protein, CDR3 DNA. D genes are given only for firm matches. Clone sizes are given selectively: once, few, many, or a class where the clone is expanded.

TRBV2,-,-,TRBJ1-5,CASSAEVRSNQPQHF,TGTGCCAGCAGTGCCGAAGTCCGGAGCAATCAGCCCCAGCATTTT
TRBV11-2,-,-,TRBJ2-3,CASSLDPSYTDTQYF,TGTGCCAGCAGCTTAGATCCCTCCTACACAGATACGCAGTATTTT
TRBV27,-,-,TRBJ2-7,CASLGGTPYEQYF,TGTGCCAGCCTGGGCGGGACTCCCTACGAGCAGTACTTC
TRBV27,-,-,TRBJ1-2,CASSFREGIGYGYTF,TGTGCCAGCAGTTTTCGGGAGGGAATAGGTTATGGCTACACCTTC
TRBV7-9,-,-,TRBJ1-6,CASSAGPYNSPLHF,TGTGCCAGCAGCGCGGGGCCCTATAATTCACCCCTCCACTTT
TRBV19,TRBD1,-,TRBJ1-3,CASSRTGANSGNTIYF,TGTGCCAGTAGTCGGACAGGGGCCAACTCTGGAAACACCATATATTTT
TRBV14,-,-,TRBJ1-1,CASSQSTGFRSEAFF,TGTGCCAGCAGCCAGAGTACAGGGTTTAGATCTGAAGCTTTCTTT
TRBV7-2,-,-,TRBJ2-1,CASSLWRGSNEQFF,TGTGCCAGCAGCTTATGGCGGGGAAGCAATGAGCAGTTCTTC
TRBV4-3,TRBD1,-,TRBJ1-2,CASSPGQENYGYTF,TGCGCCAGCAGCCCGGGACAGGAAAACTATGGCTACACCTTC
TRBV2,TRBD2,-,TRBJ2-5,CASSESSGKKETQYF,TGTGCCAGCAGTGAATCTAGCGGGAAAAAAGAGACCCAGTACTTC
TRBV10-3,TRBD1,-,TRBJ1-1,CAIIQGVPGEAFF,TGTGCCATCATCCAGGGGGTGCCCGGGGAAGCTTTCTTT
TRBV9,-,-,TRBJ1-1,CASSPRGRGDTEAFF,TGTGCCAGCAGCCCCCGAGGGCGGGGAGACACTGAAGCTTTCTTT
TRBV30,TRBD2,-,TRBJ2-7,CAWRKRGGSGEQYF,TGTGCCTGGAGAAAGCGGGGGGGTTCGGGCGAGCAGTACTTC
TRBV27,-,-,TRBJ2-3,CASSFHRTDTQYF,TGTGCCAGCAGTTTCCATCGCACAGATACGCAGTATTTT
TRBV28,TRBD1,-,TRBJ2-7,CASSQGDRGYEQYF,TGTGCCAGCAGCCAAGGGGACAGGGGCTACGAGCAGTACTTC
TRBV9,-,-,TRBJ2-3,CASSPGGGRTDTQYF,TGTGCCAGCAGCCCCGGCGGGGGCCGCACAGATACGCAGTATTTT
TRBV28,-,-,TRBJ2-5,CASSWAGAQETQYF,TGTGCCAGCAGTTGGGCGGGGGCCCAAGAGACCCAGTACTTC
TRBV19,-,once,TRBJ1-5,CASSPGVNQPQHF,TGTGCCAGTAGTCCAGGGGTCAATCAGCCCCAGCATTTT
TRBV5-4,-,once,TRBJ2-7,CASSLGQGPLYEQYF,TGTGCCAGCAGCTTGGGGCAGGGTCCCCTCTACGAGCAGTACTTC
TRBV7-8,TRBD2,-,TRBJ2-1,CASTLAGLAGGPALNEQFF,TGTGCCAGCACCCTGGCGGGCCTAGCGGGAGGGCCCGCTCTCAATGAGCAGTTCTTC
TRBV5-1,-,-,TRBJ1-5,CASSLGSFNQPQHF,TGCGCCAGCAGCCTCGGGTCGTTTAATCAGCCCCAGCATTTT
TRBV19,TRBD1,-,TRBJ1-1,CASSLGTGDRNTEAFF,TGTGCCAGTAGTCTCGGGACAGGGGATCGGAACACTGAAGCTTTCTTT
TRBV28,-,-,TRBJ2-1,CATASSSYNEQFF,TGTGCCACCGCCTCGAGCTCCTACAATGAGCAGTTCTTC
TRBV5-4,-,-,TRBJ2-7,CASSQDRHSEQYF,TGTGCCAGCAGCCAAGACCGGCATTCCGAGCAGTACTTC
TRBV6-5,TRBD1,-,TRBJ2-1,CASSYSTGNEQFF,TGTGCCAGCAGTTACTCGACAGGGAATGAGCAGTTCTTC
TRBV6-5,TRBD1,-,TRBJ1-1,CASSSEDRGLIRAFF,TGTGCCAGCAGTTCCGAGGACAGGGGGCTAATACGTGCTTTCTTT
TRBV19,-,-,TRBJ2-1,CASSITGINEQFF,TGTGCCAGTAGTATAACAGGAATCAATGAGCAGTTCTTC
TRBV27,-,-,TRBJ2-7,CASSFAGRLEQYF,TGTGCCAGCAGTTTCGCTGGCAGGCTCGAGCAGTACTTC
TRBV19,-,-,TRBJ1-2,CASSIQGANYGYTF,TGTGCCAGTAGTATACAGGGAGCTAACTATGGCTACACCTTC
TRBV10-1,-,few,TRBJ2-7,CASSRGYEQYF,TGCGCCAGCAGTAGGGGGTACGAGCAGTACTTC
TRBV11-3,-,-,TRBJ2-3,CASRHRDADTQYF,TGTGCCAGCAGGCACAGGGACGCAGATACGCAGTATTTT
TRBV10-3,-,-,TRBJ1-1,CAISERGEAFF,TGTGCCATCAGTGAGAGGGGGGAAGCTTTCTTT
TRBV7-6,TRBD2,few,TRBJ2-5,CASTMGASGREWQETQYF,TGTGCCAGCACCATGGGGGCTAGCGGGAGGGAGTGGCAAGAGACCCAGTACTTC